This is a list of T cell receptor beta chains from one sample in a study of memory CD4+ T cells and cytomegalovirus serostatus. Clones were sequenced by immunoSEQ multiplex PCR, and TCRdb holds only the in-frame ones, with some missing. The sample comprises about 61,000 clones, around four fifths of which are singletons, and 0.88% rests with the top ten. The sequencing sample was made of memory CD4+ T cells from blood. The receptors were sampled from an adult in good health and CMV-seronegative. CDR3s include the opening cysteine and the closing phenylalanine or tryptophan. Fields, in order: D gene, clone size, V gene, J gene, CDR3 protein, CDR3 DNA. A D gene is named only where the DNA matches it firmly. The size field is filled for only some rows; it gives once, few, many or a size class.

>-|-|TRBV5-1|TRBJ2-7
CASSFPPDVDYEQYF
TGCGCCAGCAGCTTCCCCCCGGACGTAGACTACGAGCAGTACTTC
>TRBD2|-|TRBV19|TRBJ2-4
CAGSGRAGDIQYF
TGTGCCGGATCCGGGAGGGCCGGGGACATTCAGTACTTC
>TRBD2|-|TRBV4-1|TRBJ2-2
CASSQRGLAGNTGELFF
TGCGCCAGCAGCCAACGCGGACTAGCGGGGAACACCGGGGAGCTGTTTTTT
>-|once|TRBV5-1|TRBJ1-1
CASSPSIISGTEAFF
TGCGCCAGCAGCCCCTCAATAATATCGGGCACTGAAGCTTTCTTT
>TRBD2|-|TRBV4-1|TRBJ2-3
CASSQDGVAGDTQYF
TGCGCCAGCAGCCAAGATGGAGTAGCGGGGGATACGCAGTATTTT
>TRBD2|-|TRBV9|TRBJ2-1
CASSVSLAGKGSYNEQFF
TGTGCCAGCAGCGTATCACTAGCGGGAAAAGGATCCTACAATGAGCAGTTCTTC
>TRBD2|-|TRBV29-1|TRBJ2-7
CSVEDTQRGAYEQYF
TGCAGCGTTGAAGACACGCAGCGGGGGGCCTACGAGCAGTACTTC
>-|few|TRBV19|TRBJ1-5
CASSPWGDGQPQHF
TGTGCCAGTAGCCCCTGGGGGGACGGTCAGCCCCAGCATTTT
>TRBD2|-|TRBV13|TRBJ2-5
CASRPTSGRGETQYF
TGTGCCAGCAGACCCACTAGCGGGCGAGGGGAGACCCAGTACTTC
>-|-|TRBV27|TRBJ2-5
CASSLGDPRGTQYF
TGTGCCAGCAGTTTAGGGGATCCACGGGGGACCCAGTACTTC
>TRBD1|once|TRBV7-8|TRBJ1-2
CASRSVRGRGYTF
TGTGCCAGCAGATCCGTTAGGGGGCGAGGCTACACCTTC
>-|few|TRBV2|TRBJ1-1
CASSAGTGEAFF
TGTGCCAGCAGCGCCGGGACGGGAGAAGCTTTCTTT
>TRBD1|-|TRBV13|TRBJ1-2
CASKNDRGLFPNYGYTF
TGTGCCAGCAAGAACGACAGGGGGCTATTCCCTAACTATGGCTACACCTTC
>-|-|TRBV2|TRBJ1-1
CASSEGWDIGEAFF
TGTGCCAGCAGTGAAGGGTGGGACATCGGTGAAGCTTTCTTT
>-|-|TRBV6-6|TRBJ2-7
CASSPTRQFSYEQYF
TGTGCCAGCAGCCCAACGAGGCAGTTCTCCTACGAGCAGTACTTC
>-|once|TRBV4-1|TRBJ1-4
CASSESGGVFF
TGCGCCAGCAGCGAATCGGGGGGGGTGTTTTTT
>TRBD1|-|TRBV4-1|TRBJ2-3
CASSQAHRGITDTQYF
TGCGCCAGCAGCCAAGCTCACAGGGGCATCACAGATACGCAGTATTTT
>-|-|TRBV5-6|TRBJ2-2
CASSKKLGRELFF
TGTGCCAGCAGCAAGAAACTAGGCCGGGAGCTGTTTTTT
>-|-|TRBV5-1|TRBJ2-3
CASSLELITDTQYF
TGCGCCAGCAGCTTGGAACTAATCACAGATACGCAGTATTTT
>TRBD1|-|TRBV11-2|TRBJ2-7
CASSLGANRGGEQYF
TGTGCCAGCAGCTTAGGTGCTAACAGGGGTGGCGAGCAGTACTTC
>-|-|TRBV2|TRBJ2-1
CASGDLYNEQFF
TGTGCCAGCGGGGACTTATACAATGAGCAGTTCTTC
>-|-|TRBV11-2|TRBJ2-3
CASSLDGETDTQYF
TGTGCCAGCAGCTTAGATGGGGAGACAGATACGCAGTATTTT
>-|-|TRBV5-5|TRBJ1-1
CASSSRGNLNTEAFF
TGTGCCAGCAGCTCTAGGGGGAATCTGAACACTGAAGCTTTCTTT
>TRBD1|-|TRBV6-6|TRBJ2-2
CASSTGGERGGELFF
TGTGCCAGCAGTACAGGGGGCGAGCGTGGCGGGGAGCTGTTTTTT
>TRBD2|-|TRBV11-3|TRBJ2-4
CASPPGGGYVKNIQYF
TGTGCCAGCCCCCCGGGGGGGGGATACGTCAAAAACATTCAGTACTTC
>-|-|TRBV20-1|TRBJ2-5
CSASVGETQYF
TGCAGTGCTAGCGTGGGAGAGACCCAGTACTTC
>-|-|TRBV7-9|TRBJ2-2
CASSLQGGRIGELFF
TGTGCCAGCAGCTTACAGGGTGGTCGGATTGGGGAGCTGTTTTTT
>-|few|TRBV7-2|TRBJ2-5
CASSSMRGRETQYF
TGTGCCAGCAGCTCTATGAGGGGGAGAGAGACCCAGTACTTC
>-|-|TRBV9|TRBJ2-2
CASSPSLNTGELFF
TGTGCCAGCAGCCCTTCGTTGAACACCGGGGAGCTGTTTTTT
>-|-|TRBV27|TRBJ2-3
CASTDGDRRADTQYF
TGTGCCAGCACCGATGGGGATCGGCGGGCAGATACGCAGTATTTT
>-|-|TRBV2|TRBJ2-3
CASNEGRGAQGRTDTQYF
TGTGCCAGCAACGAGGGCCGGGGGGCTCAGGGTCGGACAGATACGCAGTATTTT
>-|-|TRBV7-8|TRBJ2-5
CASRRRARETQYF
TGTGCCAGCCGAAGACGGGCACGGGAGACCCAGTACTTC
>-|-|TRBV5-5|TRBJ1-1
CASSSQGHWATEAFF
TGTGCCAGCAGCTCTCAGGGGCATTGGGCCACTGAAGCTTTCTTT
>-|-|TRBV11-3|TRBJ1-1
CASSVHGNTEAFF
TGTGCCAGCAGCGTCCATGGGAACACTGAAGCTTTCTTT
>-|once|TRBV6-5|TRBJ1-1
CASSPPETEAFF
TGTGCCAGCAGTCCCCCTGAAACTGAAGCTTTCTTT
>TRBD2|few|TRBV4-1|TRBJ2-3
CASSHPRLAESGRGTDTQYF
TGCGCCAGCAGCCACCCAAGACTAGCGGAGTCCGGGCGGGGCACAGATACGCAGTATTTT
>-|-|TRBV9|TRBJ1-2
CASSVGPPYTF
TGTGCCAGCAGCGTTGGACCGCCCTACACCTTC
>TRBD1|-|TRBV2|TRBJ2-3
CASSGWTGTDWTDTQYF
TGTGCCAGCAGTGGTTGGACAGGGACTGATTGGACAGATACGCAGTATTTT
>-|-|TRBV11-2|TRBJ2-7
CASSPGTSRGYEQYF
TGTGCCAGCAGCCCTGGGACCTCCCGAGGCTACGAGCAGTACTTC
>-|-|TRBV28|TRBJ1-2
CASSPSTTGHGYTF
TGTGCCAGCAGTCCGTCGACTACTGGTCATGGCTACACCTTC
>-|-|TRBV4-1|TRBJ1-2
CASSQGDRGYGYTF
TGCGCCAGCAGCCAAGGGGATAGAGGCTATGGCTACACCTTC
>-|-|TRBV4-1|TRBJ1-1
CASSQGGARRGIGEAFF
TGCGCCAGCAGCCAAGGAGGGGCCCGGCGCGGTATAGGTGAAGCTTTCTTT
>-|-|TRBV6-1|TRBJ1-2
CASSERGTSSRGYTF
TGTGCCAGCAGTGAAAGGGGGACGTCCTCTCGGGGCTACACCTTC
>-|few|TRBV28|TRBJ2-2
CASSNGVPGELFF
TGTGCCAGCAGTAATGGGGTTCCCGGGGAGCTGTTTTTT
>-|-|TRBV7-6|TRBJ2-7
CASSLLGPYEQYF
TGTGCCAGCAGCTTATTAGGTCCCTACGAGCAGTACTTC
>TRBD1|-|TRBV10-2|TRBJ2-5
CASDTTGIQPSKTQYF
TGCGCCAGCGACACGACAGGGATCCAGCCAAGTAAGACCCAGTACTTC
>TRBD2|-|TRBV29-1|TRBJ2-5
CSVGLAGGQETQYF
TGCAGCGTCGGACTAGCGGGGGGGCAGGAGACCCAGTACTTC
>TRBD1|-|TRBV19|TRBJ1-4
CASSQAGRQGAEKLFF
TGTGCCAGTAGTCAAGCGGGGAGACAGGGGGCTGAAAAACTGTTTTTT
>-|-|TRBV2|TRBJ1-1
CASRGGVNTEAFF
TGTGCCAGCAGAGGCGGGGTAAACACTGAAGCTTTCTTT
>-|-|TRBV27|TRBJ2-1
CASVTTRGRNEQFF
TGTGCCAGCGTAACTACCCGAGGTCGCAATGAGCAGTTCTTC
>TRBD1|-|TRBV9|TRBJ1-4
CASSPGQGGGEKLFF
TGTGCCAGCAGCCCGGGACAGGGAGGAGGTGAAAAACTGTTTTTT
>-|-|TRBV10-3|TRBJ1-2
CAISDRRYGYTF
TGTGCCATCAGTGACAGGCGCTATGGCTACACCTTC
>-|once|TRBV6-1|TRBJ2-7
CASSEGSYEQYF
TGTGCCAGCAGTGAAGGGAGTTACGAGCAGTACTTC